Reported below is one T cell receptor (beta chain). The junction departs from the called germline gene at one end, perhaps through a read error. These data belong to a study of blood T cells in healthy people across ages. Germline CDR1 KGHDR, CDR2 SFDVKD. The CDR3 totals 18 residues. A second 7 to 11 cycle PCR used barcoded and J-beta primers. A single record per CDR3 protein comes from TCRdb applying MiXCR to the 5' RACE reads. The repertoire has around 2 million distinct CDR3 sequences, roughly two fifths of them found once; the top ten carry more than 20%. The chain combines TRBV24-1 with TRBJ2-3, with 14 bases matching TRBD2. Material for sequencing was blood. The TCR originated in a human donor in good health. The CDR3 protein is CGTSDIPGLAGDTDTQYF. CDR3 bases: TGTGGCACCAGTGATATACCGGGACTAGCGGGGGACACAGATACGCAGTATTTT.